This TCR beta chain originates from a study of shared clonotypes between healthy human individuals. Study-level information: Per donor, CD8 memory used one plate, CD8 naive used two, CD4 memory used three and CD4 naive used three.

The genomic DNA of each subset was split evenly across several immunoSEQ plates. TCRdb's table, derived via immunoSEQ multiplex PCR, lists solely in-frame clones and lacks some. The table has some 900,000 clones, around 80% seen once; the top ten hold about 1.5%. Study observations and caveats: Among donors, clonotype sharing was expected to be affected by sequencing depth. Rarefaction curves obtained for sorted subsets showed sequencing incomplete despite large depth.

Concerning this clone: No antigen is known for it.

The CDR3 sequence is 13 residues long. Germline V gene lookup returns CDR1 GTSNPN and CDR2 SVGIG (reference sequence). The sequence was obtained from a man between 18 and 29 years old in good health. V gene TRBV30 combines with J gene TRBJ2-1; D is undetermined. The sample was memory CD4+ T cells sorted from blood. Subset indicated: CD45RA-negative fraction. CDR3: CARTRSSGNEQFF. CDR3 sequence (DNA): TGTGCTCGGACCAGGTCTTCGGGCAATGAGCAGTTCTTC. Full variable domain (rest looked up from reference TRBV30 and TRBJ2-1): SQTIHQWPATLVQPVGSPLSLECTVEGTSNPNLYWYRQAAGRGLQLLFYSVGIGQISSEVPQNLSASRPQDRQFILSSKKLLLSDSGFYLCARTRSSGNEQFFGPGTRLTVL.